The 5 T cell receptor beta chains given below trace back to one sample, sequenced in a study of cytotoxic CD8 clonotypes in ibrutinib-treated CLL. TCRdb's table, derived via immunoSEQ multiplex PCR, lists solely in-frame clones and lacks some. The table has about 50,000 clones, 57% seen once. The sequencing here drew on PBMCs, taken after 24 months of ibrutinib treatment. The receptors here all came from a human donor with chronic lymphocytic leukemia.

The V call is TRBV5-1, the J call TRBJ2-2; D not certain. Trimming shortened V by 0 bases and J by 2 bases, and 8 bases separated the two germline ends. The CDR3 loop spans 15 amino acids. Germline CDR1 is SGHRS and CDR2 is YFSETQ. The CDR3 nucleotides read TGCGCCAGCAGCTTGGGACCCCAAAACACCGGGGAGCTGTTTTTT. This encodes CASSLGPQNTGELFF.

This rearrangement joins TRBV5-1 to TRBJ2-7; D is ambiguous. CDR3 length: 13 residues. Trimming removed 4 bases from V and 7 bases from J, with 15 bases in between. Germline V lookup: CDR1 SGHRS, CDR2 YFSETQ. CDR3 nucleotide sequence: TGCGCCAGCAGCCGACCGGGCGCTGGTGAGCAGTACTTC. It yields the protein CASSRPGAGEQYF.

This clone was seen a few times. This rearrangement joins TRBV5-4 to TRBJ1-2, with 9 nucleotides matching TRBD1. Germline values: CDR1 SGHNT, CDR2 YYREEE (reference sequence). The trim removed 0 bases at V and 5 bases at J, leaving 5 bases unmatched. CDR3 length equals 15 residues. CDR3 sequence: CASSLAAGTGYGYTF. CDR3 coding DNA: TGTGCCAGCAGCTTGGCCGCCGGGACAGGGTATGGCTACACCTTC.

This chain connects TRBV6-1 to TRBJ2-5, with D hard to call. The CDR3 covers 14 residues. V lost 6 bases and J lost 4, with 15 bases in between. CDR1 is MNHNS and CDR2 is SASEGT in the germline V gene. The CDR3 protein is CASSQGQALETQYF. In DNA form, the CDR3 reads TGTGCCAGCAGCCAAGGGCAGGCTCTAGAGACCCAGTACTTC.

This clone was found a few times. This sample includes further DNA sequences coding for the same CDR3. J is TRBJ1-4 and V is TRBV29-1; D unresolved. Trimming cost V 6 bases and J 3 bases, with 5 bases left between them. CDR1 and CDR2 (germline): SQVTM, ANQGSEA. The CDR3 totals 11 residues. The chain's CDR3 is CSVRPNEKLFF. CDR3 bases: TGCAGCGTCCGGCCTAATGAAAAACTGTTTTTT.